A single TCR beta chain is shown here with its context. Its specificity is unknown. Germline values: CDR1 LNHNV, CDR2 YYDKDF (reference sequence). This CDR3 region has 15 residues. Trimming stripped 1 base from V and 4 bases from J, with 13 bases between. PCR involved 60 Vbeta and 13 Jbeta primers. The method was immunoSEQ multiplex PCR; TCRdb's version includes in-frame clones alone and lacks a portion of them. The sample lists hundreds of thousands of clones, 77% occurring once. These data are taken from a study of cytomegalovirus exposure and HLA in healthy donors. At the level of the study: An early data release held some 85 million unique TCRs from HLA-typed donors.

General observations from the study: In a later analysis, HLA-associated TCR beta chains were more clonally expanded than equally common others. Specific recognition of CMV antigens was confirmed in vitro for a few chains (all CMV-associated). In a later analysis, TCR association rates varied by HLA locus: DRB1 most, HLA-C fewest.

The V gene is TRBV15, the J gene TRBJ1-2; the D gene is possibly TRBD1 (6 bases). The sequence derives from a woman aged 55-69 years in good health and CMV-seropositive. The sequenced sample was PBMCs. The CDR3 nucleotides are TGTGCCACCAGCAGAGGGGGGCGTCGCGGCTATGGCTACACCTTC. It translates to CATSRGGRRGYGYTF.